This TCR beta chain was captured in a study of T cells in localized non-small cell lung cancer. Study conclusions and caveats: Compared with tumor, uninvolved adjacent lung displayed greater T cell clonality, ranking highest overall. Higher adjacent-lung clonality was associated with shorter survival. A single tumor region was sequenced, leaving heterogeneity possible. For the top 100 tumor clones, a median about 60 also appeared in adjacent lung.

Data came from immunoSEQ multiplex PCR; TCRdb stores just in-frame clones and leaves some out. The sample contains 65,000 to 90,000 clones, over 60% of which appear only once. To note about this clone: Its cognate antigen is unknown.

V lost 5 bases and J lost 1, with 9 bases in between. CDR1 SGHNT and CDR2 YYREEE come from the germline V gene (reference sequence). The length of the CDR3 is 13 residues. The sequenced sample was PBMCs, obtained before any cancer treatment. This receptor was obtained from a man aged 40-75 years with stage II squamous cell lung carcinoma. The J gene is TRBJ1-1, the V gene TRBV5-4; D possibly corresponds to TRBD1 (6 bases). CDR3 protein: CASSPQGNTEAFF. The CDR3 region has the DNA TGTGCCAGCAGTCCACAGGGGAACACTGAAGCTTTCTTT.